The next 26 T cell receptor beta chains were all read from a single sample in a study of T cell responses to AZD1222 COVID-19 vaccine. The protocol was immunoSEQ multiplex PCR, while the TCRdb copy is restricted to in-frame clones and leaves out a portion. The sample carries some 58,000 clones, 80% to 90% recorded once. The source was peripheral blood, collected on day 0 of AZD1222 vaccination. These receptor sequences come from an adult in good health.

CDR3 sequence (DNA): TGTGCCACCAGTGATCCCGGGACGTATGAGCAGTTCTTC. Protein product: CATSDPGTYEQFF. The chain couples TRBV24-1 to TRBJ2-1; D tentatively reads TRBD1 or TRBD2 (5 bases each). The V end was cut by 3 bases, the J end by 8 bases, with 10 bases between. The CDR3 covers 13 residues. CDR1 and CDR2 (germline): KGHDR, SFDVKD.

The rearrangement joins TRBV5-1 to TRBJ1-1, with D unresolved. The germline CDR1 and CDR2 sequences are SGHRS and YFSETQ. V shed 2 bases and J shed 3 bases, with 8 bases lying between them. The CDR3 length is 13 residues. The CDR3: CASSLVPDTEAFF. Here the CDR3 DNA reads TGCGCCAGCAGCTTAGTGCCGGACACTGAAGCTTTCTTT.

V gene TRBV10-3 combines with J gene TRBJ2-7; weak D call: TRBD1 (5 bases). Germline values: CDR1 ENHRY, CDR2 SYGVKD. V shed 10 bases and J shed 2 bases, with 15 bases lying between them. The CDR3 has 13 residues. This CDR3 reads CATAPDSTYEQYF. The CDR3, as DNA: TGTGCCACCGCTCCTGACAGCACCTACGAGCAGTACTTC.

CDR3 amino acids: CASSSGYSNQPQHF. The CDR3, as DNA: TGTGCCAGCAGTTCCGGATATAGCAATCAGCCCCAGCATTTT. V and J are TRBV6-5 and TRBJ1-5; D is ambiguous. The CDR3 totals 14 residues. Germline-derived CDR1 and CDR2 are MNHEY and SVGAGI. Trimming pared 4 bases from V and 0 bases from J, leaving 7 bases between.

The chain uses TRBV5-4 and TRBJ2-1, with 8 positions matching TRBD2. Germline CDR1 reads SGHNT; CDR2 reads YYREEE (reference sequence). CDR3 length: 14 amino acids. With 3 bases clipped from V and 7 bases from J, the junction kept 6 bases outside the gene matches. The CDR3 sequence: CASSWSGSRNEQFF. CDR3 coding DNA: TGTGCCAGCAGCTGGAGCGGGAGTCGGAATGAGCAGTTCTTC. Full variable domain (remainder filled in from reference TRBV5-4 and TRBJ2-1): ETGVTQSPTHLIKTRGQQVTLRCSSQSGHNTVSWYQQALGQGPQFIFQYYREEENGRGNFPPRFSGLQFPNYSSELNVNALELDDSALYLCASSWSGSRNEQFFGPGTRLTVL.

The rearrangement uses TRBV9 and TRBJ1-5; D may be TRBD1 (5 bases). With 5 bases removed from V and 0 bases from J, the gap between germline ends came to 9 bases. The CDR3 spans 14 residues. In germline, CDR1 is SGDLS, CDR2 YYNGEE. CDR3: CASSDTGSNQPQHF. DNA of the CDR3: TGTGCCAGCAGTGACACAGGTAGCAATCAGCCCCAGCATTTT.

The chain has TRBV20-1 and TRBJ2-2; TRBD1 matches 7 bases. V dropped 3 bases and J dropped 6; count of bases not matched to a gene: 4. The CDR3 has 13 amino acids. Germline loops: CDR1 DFQATT, CDR2 SNEGSKA (reference sequence). For the CDR3, the DNA is TGCAGTGCTAGTCGTCAGGGGGCCGGGGAGCTGTTTTTT. Its protein is CSASRQGAGELFF.

The rearrangement links TRBV4-1 to TRBJ2-7; D call uncertain. Germline-derived CDR1 and CDR2 are MGHRA and YSYEKL. The CDR3 loop spans 15 amino acids. The germline V and J ends were trimmed by 1 base and 0 bases, with 10 bases remaining between them. CDR3 nucleotides: TGCGCCAGCAGCCAAGTAGACGGTAGCTCCTACGAGCAGTACTTC. This codes for CASSQVDGSSYEQYF.

This rearrangement joins TRBV3-1 (or the pseudogene TRBV3-2) to TRBJ1-1; 8 nucleotides agree with TRBD1. The CDR3 covers 16 residues. Trimming cost V 4 bases and J 2 bases; bases outside gene matches: 9. CDR1 is LGHDT, CDR2 YNNKEL, per germline (reference sequence). The CDR3 coding sequence is TGTGCCAGCAGCCTCGGACAGGGCACATTCAACACTGAAGCTTTCTTT. This gives the protein CASSLGQGTFNTEAFF.

This chain joins TRBV4-2 and TRBJ1-4; TRBD1 is a possible D gene (5 bases). Germline V gene data show CDR1 as LGHNA and CDR2 as YNFKEQ. This CDR3 contains 14 residues. V lost 3 bases, J lost 3 bases, and 8 bases lay in between. CDR3 loop: CASSQGTANEKLFF. The DNA for the CDR3 is TGTGCCAGCAGCCAGGGGACGGCTAATGAAAAACTGTTTTTT.

The chain combines TRBV7-2 with TRBJ2-7; 10 nucleotides match TRBD2. The germline CDR1 and CDR2 sequences are SGHTA and FQGNSA. The CDR3 runs 15 residues. Losses at the gene ends were 4 bases for V and 3 bases for J; bases not matched to a gene: 6. CDR3 sequence (DNA): TGTGCCAGCAGCTCGTCCCCTAGCGGGAGCTACGAGCAGTACTTC. Translated: CASSSSPSGSYEQYF.

The chain links TRBV6-1 to TRBJ2-7; 8 nucleotides match TRBD1. CDR3 length: 16 amino acids. Germline CDR1 is MNHNS and CDR2 is SASEGT. J gave up 2 bases and V 1 base, and 7 bases lay outside the gene matches. The CDR3 DNA sequence: TGTGCCAGCAGTGAAGAGACCGGGACAGGACCCTACGAGCAGTACTTC. Its protein product is CASSEETGTGPYEQYF.

This clone was counted only a few times. DNA of the CDR3: TGTGCCTGGAGTTACCGGGGCTATGGCTACACCTTC. It translates to CAWSYRGYGYTF. The rearrangement links TRBV30 to TRBJ1-2, with no clear D. With 2 bases removed from V and 4 bases from J, the gap between germline ends came to 8 bases. Looked up from germline, CDR1 is GTSNPN and CDR2 is SVGIG (reference sequence). This CDR3 is 12 amino acids long.

This chain links TRBV7-2 with TRBJ1-1; D gene unclear. Germline V gene sequence: CDR1 SGHTA, CDR2 FQGNSA. CDR3 length: 14 amino acids. V was clipped by 1 base and J by 1 base, with 7 bases between them. CDR3 sequence reads: CASSLGTPNTEAFF. CDR3 DNA: TGTGCCAGCAGCTTAGGGACTCCGAACACTGAAGCTTTCTTT.

This sequence joins TRBV5-5 and TRBJ2-2; perhaps TRBD1 as D (6 bases). CDR1 SGHKS and CDR2 YYEKEE come from the germline V gene (reference sequence). The CDR3 extends over 15 amino acids. Trimming removed 4 bases from V and 4 bases from J, with 14 bases in between. CDR3 sequence: CASSVWDTPTGELFF. CDR3 nucleotide sequence: TGTGCCAGCAGCGTTTGGGACACCCCCACCGGGGAGCTGTTTTTT.

This chain joins TRBV2 and TRBJ2-7; the match to TRBD2 covers 9 bases. J lost 2 bases, V lost 6 bases, and 8 bases had no gene match. CDR1 SNHLY and CDR2 FYNNEI come from the germline V gene. There are 15 residues in the CDR3. CDR3 sequence: CASSRTPSGTYEQYF. The DNA for the CDR3 is TGTGCCAGCAGCCGAACTCCTAGCGGGACCTACGAGCAGTACTTC.

The chain uses TRBV30 and TRBJ1-1; TRBD1 matches 9 bases. Germline values: CDR1 GTSNPN, CDR2 SVGIG (reference sequence). The CDR3 contains 14 residues. With V trimmed by 5 bases and J by 3 bases, 7 bases remained unmatched. In nucleotides, the CDR3 is TGTGCCTGGGTCCGGGACAGGGTTGACACTGAAGCTTTCTTT. Its protein product is CAWVRDRVDTEAFF. Full variable domain (missing parts from reference TRBV30 and TRBJ1-1): SQTIHQWPATLVQPVGSPLSLECTVEGTSNPNLYWYRQAAGRGLQLLFYSVGIGQISSEVPQNLSASRPQDRQFILSSKKLLLSDSGFYLCAWVRDRVDTEAFFGQGTRLTVV.

The chain combines TRBV18 with TRBJ2-7; tentatively, D is TRBD1 (5 bases). V lost 3 bases and J lost 2, with 8 bases in between. Looked up from germline, CDR1 is KGHSH and CDR2 is LQKENI. The CDR3 extends over 13 amino acids. The CDR3 DNA reads TGTGCCAGCTCACCTGACAGCGCCTACGAGCAGTACTTC. Its protein product is CASSPDSAYEQYF.

The chain joins TRBV14 to TRBJ2-5; D ambiguous. The CDR3 covers 16 residues. CDR1 is SGHDN and CDR2 is FVKESK in the germline V gene. Trimming took 4 bases from V and 0 from J, leaving 15 bases between them. CDR3 protein: CASSLLGDWYQETQYF. The CDR3 coding sequence is TGTGCCAGCAGCCTTCTAGGAGACTGGTACCAAGAGACCCAGTACTTC.

The chain combines TRBV7-3 with TRBJ2-2; D is unresolved. There are 16 residues in the CDR3. The germline CDR1 and CDR2 sequences are SGHTA and FQGTGA. Trimming removed 5 bases from V and 0 bases from J, with 13 bases in between. CDR3 loop: CASSQQGGANTGELFF. The CDR3 DNA reads as TGTGCCAGCAGCCAACAAGGTGGTGCGAACACCGGGGAGCTGTTTTTT.

The chain links TRBV12-3 or TRBV12-4 to TRBJ1-2; possibly TRBD1 for D (5 bases). Between the trimmed V and J ends, which lost 2 bases and 5 bases, there was a span of 9 bases. There are 13 residues in the CDR3. The CDR3 nucleotides read TGTGCCAGCAGTTTAACGGCAGGGTATGGCTACACCTTC. Its translation is CASSLTAGYGYTF.

The rearrangement links TRBV29-1 to TRBJ2-5; 9 bases are shared with TRBD1. CDR1 and CDR2 from the germline V gene are SQVTM and ANQGSEA. There are 12 residues in the CDR3. J was trimmed by 1 base and V by 7 bases; bases with no gene match: 1. The CDR3 loop is CSGGQGQETQYF. The CDR3 DNA sequence: TGCAGCGGGGGACAGGGCCAAGAGACCCAGTACTTC.

The CDR3 DNA follows: TGTGCCAGCAGCCTCAGCGGGACTAGCAACCACGAGCAGTACTTC. Translation: CASSLSGTSNHEQYF. The chain is built from TRBV7-6 and TRBJ2-7; 9 nucleotides agree with TRBD2. Germline values: CDR1 SGHVS, CDR2 FNYEAQ. After removal of 5 bases from V and 5 bases from J, the junction contained 10 bases not matched to a gene. This CDR3 is 15 amino acids long.

V and J are TRBV5-1 and TRBJ1-1, with 9 bases fitting TRBD1. Germline CDR1 SGHRS, CDR2 YFSETQ. This CDR3 comprises 15 residues. The junction had 9 bases not matched to a gene; V was cut back by 4 bases and J by 5 bases. The CDR3 protein is CASSPRTGDGTEAFF. CDR3 bases: TGCGCCAGCAGCCCAAGGACAGGGGATGGGACTGAAGCTTTCTTT.

This chain joins TRBV14 and TRBJ2-1; D is ambiguous. Per the germline V gene, CDR1 is SGHDN and CDR2 is FVKESK. Trimming shortened V by 0 bases and J by 7 bases, and 13 bases separated the two germline ends. The CDR3 has 15 amino acids. The CDR3 DNA sequence: TGTGCCAGCAGCCAAGAAAGCCCCCTCGCAAATGAGCAGTTCTTC. Translation gives CASSQESPLANEQFF.

The J gene is TRBJ1-5, the V gene TRBV19; no clear D gene. V dropped 3 bases and J dropped 2 bases, with 5 bases sitting between them. The CDR3 consists of 13 residues. Germline assignment: CDR1 LNHDA and CDR2 SQIVND (reference sequence). This CDR3 reads CASSIAGNQPQHF. CDR3 DNA sequence: TGTGCCAGTAGTATTGCGGGCAATCAGCCCCAGCATTTT. Drawing the rest from reference TRBV19 and TRBJ1-5, the complete variable domain is DGGITQSPKYLFRKEGQNVTLSCEQNLNHDAMYWYRQDPGQGLRLIYYSQIVNDFQKGDIAEGYSVSREKKESFPLTVTSAQKNPTAFYLCASSIAGNQPQHFGDGTRLSIL.